This T cell receptor (beta chain) emerged from a study of T and B cells in COVID-19 patients. Regarding the study as a whole: Exclusive to the recovered cohort were 2,000 to 2,500 TCR clusters, 30 to 40 of them with low generation probability.

BIOMED2 TRB-A/B primer pools were used in multiplex TRB PCR. TCRdb re-analysed the multiplex PCR reads in MiXCR, keeping a single row per CDR3 protein. The profile shows over 10,000 distinct CDR3 sequences, just under 30% of them singletons. As concerns this clonotype: Its antigen is undetermined.

Each TRB amplification used about 220-500 ng of genomic DNA from blood. Trimming pared 8 bases from V and 5 bases from J, leaving 11 bases between. The CDR3 is made up of 12 amino acids. Germline CDR1 SGHDT, CDR2 YYEEEE. V and J are TRBV5-6 and TRBJ2-1; no definite D call. The sequenced sample was blood. This TCR was recovered from a human donor who had recovered from COVID-19. The CDR3 protein is CASQAWDNEQFF. As DNA, the CDR3 is TGTGCCAGTCAAGCTTGGGACAATGAGCAGTTCTTC. The full variable domain, completed using reference TRBV5-6 and TRBJ2-1, is DAGVTQSPTHLIKTRGQQVTLRCSPKSGHDTVSWYQQALGQGPQFIFQYYEEEERQRGNFPDRFSGHQFPNYSSELNVNALLLGDSALYLCASQAWDNEQFFGPGTRLTVL.